This T cell receptor beta chain was recovered during a study of control samples from healthy donors and cancer patients. This clone has only a few counts. This CDR3 has 14 residues. Germline V CDR1 and CDR2: SNHLY, FYNNEI. J was trimmed by 7 bases and V by 7 bases; bases with no gene match: 7. Clones were sequenced by immunoSEQ multiplex PCR, and TCRdb holds only the in-frame ones, with some missing. The sample contains 65,000 to 95,000 clones, approximately 91% of which appear only once. V usage is TRBV2 and J usage is TRBJ1-6; 7 bases match TRBD1. This TCR derives from a man aged 45-65 years in good health. The material sequenced was blood. The CDR3, as DNA: TGTGCCAGCACTCTCCGGGACAGAAATTCACCCCTCCACTTT. This translates into CASTLRDRNSPLHF.